The entry below gives a single T cell receptor beta chain sequence along with its context. Its antigen is undetermined. The sample is drawn from a study of OX40 agonist ivuxolimab in advanced cancers. Study-level points and caveats: CD8+ T cells showed, on average, more clonal expansion than CD4+ cells. At doses 0.1 to 3.0 mg/kg, CD4+ and CD8+ clones expanded. Clonal expansion was among the lowest in partial responders at 0.1-3.0 mg/kg, especially CD8+. Which antigen the expanded peripheral T cells recognized is unknown.

With V trimmed by 6 bases and J by 4 bases, 7 bases remained unmatched. The CDR3 contains 16 residues. Per germline, CDR1 MNHEY and CDR2 SMNVEV (reference sequence). This table comes from immunoSEQ multiplex PCR, and its TCRdb copy is limited to in-frame clones, with some not included. Here the sample spans roughly 110,000 clones, around nine tenths being singletons. This TCR was recovered from an adult with an advanced solid tumor such as melanoma, head and neck, liver or kidney cancer. The input for sequencing was CD4+ or CD8+ T cells sorted from blood, taken in a trial of the OX40 agonist ivuxolimab. The chain joins TRBV27 to TRBJ1-5, with 12 bases aligning to TRBD1. The CDR3 reads CASSPGTGGANQPQHF. The CDR3 nucleotides are TGTGCCAGCAGCCCCGGGACAGGGGGCGCAAATCAGCCCCAGCATTTT.